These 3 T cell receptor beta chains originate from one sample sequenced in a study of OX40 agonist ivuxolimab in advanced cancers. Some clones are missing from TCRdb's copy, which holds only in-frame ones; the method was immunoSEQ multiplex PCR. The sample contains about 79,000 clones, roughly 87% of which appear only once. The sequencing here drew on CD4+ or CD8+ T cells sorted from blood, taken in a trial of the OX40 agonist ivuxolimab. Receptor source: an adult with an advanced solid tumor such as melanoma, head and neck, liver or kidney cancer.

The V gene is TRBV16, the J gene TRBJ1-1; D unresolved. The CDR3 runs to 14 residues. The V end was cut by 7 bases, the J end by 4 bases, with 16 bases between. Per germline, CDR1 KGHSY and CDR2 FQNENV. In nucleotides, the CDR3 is TGTGCCAGCACCTTTGGACCCGAGGGCACTGAAGCTTTCTTT. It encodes CASTFGPEGTEAFF. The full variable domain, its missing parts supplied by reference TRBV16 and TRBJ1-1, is GEEVAQTPKHLVRGEGQKAKLYCAPIKGHSYVFWYQQVLKNEFKFLISFQNENVFDETGMPKERFSAKCLPNSPCSLEIQATKLEDSAVYFCASTFGPEGTEAFFGQGTRLTVV.

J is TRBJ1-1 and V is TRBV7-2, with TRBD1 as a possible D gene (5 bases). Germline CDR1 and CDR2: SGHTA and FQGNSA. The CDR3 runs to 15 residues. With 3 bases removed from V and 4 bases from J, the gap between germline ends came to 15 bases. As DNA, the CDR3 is TGTGCCAGCAGCTTTGCGGGGGGTATGGGCACTGAAGCTTTCTTT. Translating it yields CASSFAGGMGTEAFF.

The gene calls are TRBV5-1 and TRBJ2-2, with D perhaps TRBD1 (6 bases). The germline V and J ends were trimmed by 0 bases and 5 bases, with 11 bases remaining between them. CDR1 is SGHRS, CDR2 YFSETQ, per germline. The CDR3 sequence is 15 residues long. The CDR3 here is CASSLGQGYTGELFF. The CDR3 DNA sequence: TGCGCCAGCAGCTTGGGGCAGGGGTATACCGGGGAGCTGTTTTTT.